This passage covers 5 T cell receptor beta chains from one sample sequenced in a study of blood T cell repertoires in COVID-19. TCRdb's copy holds only in-frame clones and misses some; the assay was immunoSEQ multiplex PCR. Here the sample spans about 170,000 clones, more than 70% being singletons. Sequences were obtained from PBMCs or T cells enriched from blood (not recorded which). These TCRs come from a woman between 45 and 65 years old in a cohort exposed to, infected with or recovered from COVID-19 (not recorded which).

The V and J genes are TRBV3-1 (or the pseudogene TRBV3-2) and TRBJ1-2, with 8 bases fitting TRBD1. V trimming: 1 base; J trimming: 6 bases; junction bases outside the gene matches: 7. The CDR3 is made up of 15 amino acids. Germline CDR1 is LGHDT and CDR2 is YNNKEL (reference sequence). CDR3 in DNA: TGTGCCAGCAGCCAAGCCCAGGGGGCTACTAATGGCTACACCTTC. It is translated as CASSQAQGATNGYTF.

J is TRBJ2-3 and V is TRBV29-1; 8 bases match TRBD2. The CDR3 is 13 residues long. V gave up 7 bases and J gave up 6 bases; unmatched junction bases: 9. Germline-derived CDR1 and CDR2 are SQVTM and ANQGSEA. CDR3 region: CSARAGVADTQYF. DNA for the CDR3: TGCAGCGCCAGAGCGGGAGTTGCCGATACGCAGTATTTT.

V gene TRBV6-5 combines with J gene TRBJ1-2; D is unclear. From germline, CDR1 is MNHEY and CDR2 SVGAGI. V shed 8 bases and J shed 7 bases, with 23 bases lying between them. This CDR3 contains 15 residues. CDR3 in amino acids: CASWSYPSGRAGYTF. The CDR3 DNA reads as TGTGCCAGCTGGTCCTATCCGTCGGGGAGGGCTGGCTACACCTTC.

V and J are TRBV2 and TRBJ2-5; 7 positions agree with TRBD1. Germline V CDR1 and CDR2: SNHLY, FYNNEI. The CDR3 loop spans 13 amino acids. V dropped 7 bases and J dropped 3; count of bases not matched to a gene: 5. In nucleotides, the CDR3 is TGTGCCAGCACTCGCGACAGGGAAGAGACCCAGTACTTC. Translation: CASTRDREETQYF. Complete variable domain (other parts from reference TRBV2 and TRBJ2-5): EPEVTQTPSHQVTQMGQEVILRCVPISNHLYFYWYRQILGQKVEFLVSFYNNEISEKSEIFDDQFSVERPDGSNFTLKIRSTKLEDSAMYFCASTRDREETQYFGPGTRLLVL.

The chain employs TRBV18 and TRBJ2-3; TRBD2 matches at 10 bases. Germline loops: CDR1 KGHSH, CDR2 LQKENI. The CDR3 is made up of 15 amino acids. V lost 5 bases to trimming and J lost 6 bases; unmatched junction nucleotides: 8. The CDR3 here is CASSRLAGELDTQYF. CDR3 in DNA: TGTGCCAGCTCAAGGCTAGCGGGGGAGTTGGATACGCAGTATTTT. The full variable domain, completed using reference TRBV18 and TRBJ2-3, is NAGVMQNPRHLVRRRGQEARLRCSPMKGHSHVYWYRQLPEEGLKFMVYLQKENIIDESGMPKERFSAEFPKEGPSILRIQQVVRGDSAAYFCASSRLAGELDTQYFGPGTRLTVL.